Below, 7 T cell receptor beta chains from the same sample are listed, as sequenced in a study of cytomegalovirus exposure and HLA in healthy donors. It was with 60 Vbeta and 13 Jbeta primers that the PCR ran. TCRdb keeps only in-frame clones here, not all; method: immunoSEQ multiplex PCR. The sample contains around 130,000 clones, roughly 82% of which appear only once. Sequencing was done on a sample of PBMCs. These receptors originate from a woman younger than 30 in good health and CMV-seropositive.

The rearrangement joins TRBV6-7 to TRBJ1-1; TRBD1 is a possible D gene (5 bases). TRBV6-7 is known as an ORF, though its function is uncertain. Trimming removed 8 bases from V and 4 bases from J, with 23 bases in between. This CDR3 region has 16 residues. CDR3 protein: CASPREAGLVCTEAFF. The CDR3 DNA sequence: TGTGCCAGCCCTCGTGAGGCGGGACTGGTGTGCACTGAAGCTTTCTTT.

The V and J genes are TRBV29-1 and TRBJ2-7; 11 bases agree with TRBD1. There are 12 residues in the CDR3. Per the germline V gene, CDR1 is SQVTM and CDR2 is ANQGSEA. V gave up 6 bases and J gave up 5 bases; unmatched junction bases: 3. The CDR3: CSVGTGGNEQYF. The CDR3 DNA reads TGCAGCGTGGGGACAGGGGGGAACGAGCAGTACTTC.

The V and J genes are TRBV25-1 and TRBJ2-7, with TRBD1 matching 8 bases. This CDR3 comprises 16 residues. Trimming took 1 base from V and 5 from J; bases not matched to a gene: 10. Germline assignment: CDR1 MGHDK and CDR2 SYGVNS. CDR3 in amino acids: CASSESPRGLHDEQYF. The CDR3, as DNA: TGTGCCAGCAGTGAATCCCCCAGGGGGCTGCACGACGAGCAGTACTTC.

V usage is TRBV6-5 and J usage is TRBJ1-2; D is possibly TRBD1 (5 bases). Germline values: CDR1 MNHEY, CDR2 SVGAGI. The V end lost 5 bases, the J end lost 7 bases, and 11 bases lay between the germline ends. The CDR3 contains 12 residues. As DNA, the CDR3 is TGTGCCAGCAGTCCCTGGCAGGGTGGCTACACCTTC. It codes for CASSPWQGGYTF.

The V call is TRBV18, the J call TRBJ1-5, with D perhaps TRBD1 (5 bases). This CDR3 contains 15 residues. Trimming removed 3 bases from V and 5 bases from J, with 14 bases in between. Germline-derived CDR1 and CDR2 are KGHSH and LQKENI. The CDR3 sequence: CASSPLGGGDQPQHF. The CDR3, as DNA: TGTGCCAGCTCACCTCTTGGGGGAGGGGATCAGCCCCAGCATTTT.

This chain joins TRBV5-5 and TRBJ1-6; a possible D gene is TRBD1 (6 bases). Looked up from germline, CDR1 is SGHKS and CDR2 is YYEKEE (reference sequence). V lost 1 base to trimming and J lost 6 bases, with 14 bases between them. This CDR3 contains 16 residues. In nucleotides, the CDR3 is TGTGCCAGCAGCTTGCGTCCAGGGGCGGGTAATTCACCCCTCCACTTT. Translation gives CASSLRPGAGNSPLHF.

V is TRBV19 and J is TRBJ1-4; TRBD1 matches 10 bases. V shed 5 bases, J shed 7 bases, and the junction held 13 bases outside the gene matches. CDR3 length equals 17 residues. Per the germline V gene, CDR1 is LNHDA and CDR2 is SQIVND (reference sequence). CDR3 region: CASSYSFRTGGGEKLFF. CDR3 in DNA: TGTGCCAGTAGTTATAGTTTTCGGACAGGGGGAGGTGAAAAACTGTTTTTT.